These 2 T cell receptor beta chains were sequenced from one sample in a study of T cell changes during pregnancy in multiple sclerosis. Measured with immunoSEQ multiplex PCR; TCRdb has only the in-frame clones, and not every one. The data show some 80,000 clones, about 90% seen once. Sequencing used peripheral blood, obtained in the first trimester of pregnancy. The receptor set was obtained from a female donor in good health, enrolled as a control in a pregnancy study.

J is TRBJ2-6 and V is TRBV9, with D hard to call. This CDR3 is built from 16 residues. V lost 4 bases, J lost 0 bases, and 11 bases lay in between. Germline V CDR1 and CDR2: SGDLS, YYNGEE. DNA of the CDR3: TGTGCCAGCAGCTCATTTGACACCTCTGGGGCCAACGTCCTGACTTTC. This encodes CASSSFDTSGANVLTF.

The gene calls are TRBV21-1 and TRBJ1-2; the D call TRBD1 from the table was never checked on the DNA. TRBV21-1 is given as a pseudogene. The CDR3 length is 15 residues. The CDR3: CASSKGRGANYGYTF. The DNA of the CDR3 is TGTGCCAGCAGCAAAGGAAGGGGTGCTAACTATGGCTACACCTTC.